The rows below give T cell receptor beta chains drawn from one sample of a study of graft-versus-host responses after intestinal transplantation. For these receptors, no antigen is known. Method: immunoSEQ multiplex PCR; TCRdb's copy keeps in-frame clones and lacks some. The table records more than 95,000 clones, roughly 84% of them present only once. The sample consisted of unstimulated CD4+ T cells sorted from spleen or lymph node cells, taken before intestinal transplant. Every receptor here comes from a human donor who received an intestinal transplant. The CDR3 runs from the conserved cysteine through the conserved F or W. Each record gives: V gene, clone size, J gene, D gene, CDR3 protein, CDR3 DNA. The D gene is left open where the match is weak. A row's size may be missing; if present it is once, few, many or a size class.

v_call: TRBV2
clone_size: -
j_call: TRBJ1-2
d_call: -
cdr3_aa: CASSEQLGSNYGYTF
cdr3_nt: TGTGCCAGCAGTGAACAGTTGGGCAGTAACTATGGCTACACCTTC

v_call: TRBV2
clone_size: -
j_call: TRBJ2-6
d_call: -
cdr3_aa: CAIPGREWGANVLTF
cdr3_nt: TGTGCCATCCCGGGACGGGAGTGGGGGGCCAACGTCCTGACTTTC

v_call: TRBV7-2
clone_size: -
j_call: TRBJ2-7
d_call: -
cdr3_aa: CASSLVSGASFAYEQYF
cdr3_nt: TGTGCCAGCAGCTTAGTCTCCGGGGCTAGTTTCGCGTACGAGCAGTACTTC

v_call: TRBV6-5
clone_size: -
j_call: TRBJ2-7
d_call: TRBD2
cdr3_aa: CASSYPRTSGGYEQYF
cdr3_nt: TGTGCCAGCAGTTACCCCCGGACTAGCGGGGGCTACGAGCAGTACTTC

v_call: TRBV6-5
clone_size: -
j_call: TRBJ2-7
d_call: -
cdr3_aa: CASSRRGASSYEQYF
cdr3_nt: TGTGCCAGCAGCCGCCGGGGAGCCAGCTCCTACGAGCAGTACTTC

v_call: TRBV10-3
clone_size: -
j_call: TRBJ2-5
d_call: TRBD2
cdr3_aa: CATTLAGGETQYF
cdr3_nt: TGTGCCACTACTCTAGCGGGGGGGGAGACCCAGTACTTC

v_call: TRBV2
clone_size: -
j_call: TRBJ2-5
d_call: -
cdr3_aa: CASSVVRETQYF
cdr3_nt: TGTGCCAGCAGCGTCGTGCGGGAGACCCAGTACTTC

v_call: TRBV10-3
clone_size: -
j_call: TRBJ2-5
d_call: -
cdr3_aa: CAISALVGETQYF
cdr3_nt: TGTGCCATCAGCGCCCTTGTGGGGGAGACCCAGTACTTC

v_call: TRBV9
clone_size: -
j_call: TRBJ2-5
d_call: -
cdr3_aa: CASSVATGQETQYF
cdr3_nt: TGTGCCAGCAGCGTAGCTACAGGTCAGGAGACCCAGTACTTC

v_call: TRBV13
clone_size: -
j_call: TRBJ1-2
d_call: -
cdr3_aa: CASSLGTGRGYTF
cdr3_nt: TGTGCCAGCAGCTTAGGCACGGGTCGAGGCTACACCTTC

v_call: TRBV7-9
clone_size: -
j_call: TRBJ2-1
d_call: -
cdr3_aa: CASSLGGGLYNEQFF
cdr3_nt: TGTGCCAGCAGCCTGGGAGGGGGGCTATACAATGAGCAGTTCTTC

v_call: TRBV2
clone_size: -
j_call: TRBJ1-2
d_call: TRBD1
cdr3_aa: CASTRDRRANYGYTF
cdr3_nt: TGTGCCAGCACCCGGGACAGACGAGCTAACTATGGCTACACCTTC

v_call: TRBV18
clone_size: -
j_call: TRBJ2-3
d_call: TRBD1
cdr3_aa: CASSLRQGLSDTQYF
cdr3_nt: TGTGCCAGCTCTCTACGACAGGGGTTGAGCGATACGCAGTATTTT

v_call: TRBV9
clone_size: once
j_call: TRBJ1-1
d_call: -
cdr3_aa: CASIPHRVGEAFF
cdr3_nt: TGTGCCAGCATCCCGCACAGGGTGGGTGAAGCTTTCTTT

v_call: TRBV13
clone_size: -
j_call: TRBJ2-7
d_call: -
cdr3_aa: CASSLRGERRYEQYF
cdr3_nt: TGTGCCAGCAGCTTACGGGGTGAGCGCCGGTACGAGCAGTACTTC

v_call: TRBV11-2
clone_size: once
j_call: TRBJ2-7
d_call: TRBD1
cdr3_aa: CASRSSPGQEARWSYEQYF
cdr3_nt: TGTGCCAGCAGATCTAGTCCGGGACAGGAGGCTCGGTGGAGCTACGAGCAGTACTTC

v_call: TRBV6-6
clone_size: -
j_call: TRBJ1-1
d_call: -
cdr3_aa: CASRRTGQTNTEAFF
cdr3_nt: TGTGCCAGCAGACGGACGGGGCAGACGAACACTGAAGCTTTCTTT

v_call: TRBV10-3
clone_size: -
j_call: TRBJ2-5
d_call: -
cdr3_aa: CAISEVQGSRETQYF
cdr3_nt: TGTGCCATCAGTGAGGTCCAGGGGAGTAGGGAGACCCAGTACTTC

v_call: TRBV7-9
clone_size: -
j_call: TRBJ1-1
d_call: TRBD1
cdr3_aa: CASSLPGQGNAFF
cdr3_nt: TGTGCCAGCAGCTTACCGGGACAGGGGAATGCTTTCTTT

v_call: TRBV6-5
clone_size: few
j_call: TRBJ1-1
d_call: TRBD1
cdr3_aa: CASITRTGEVGAFF
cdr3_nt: TGTGCCAGCATCACTAGGACAGGGGAGGTTGGAGCTTTCTTT

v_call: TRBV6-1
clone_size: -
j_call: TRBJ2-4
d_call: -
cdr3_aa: CASRELVGASISKNIQYF
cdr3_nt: TGTGCCAGCAGGGAACTGGTGGGAGCTTCTATTAGCAAAAACATTCAGTACTTC

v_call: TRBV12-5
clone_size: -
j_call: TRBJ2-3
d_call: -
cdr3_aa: CASARGQDTQYF
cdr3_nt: TGTGCTAGTGCCCGCGGCCAAGATACGCAGTATTTT